What follows are 2 T cell receptor beta chains derived from one specimen sequenced in a study of blood T cell repertoires in COVID-19. Measured with immunoSEQ multiplex PCR; TCRdb has only the in-frame clones, and not every one. Of about 180,000 clones listed, 60% to 80% are singletons. The specimen was peripheral blood. The origin of the receptors is a woman in her 70s with acute or convalescent COVID-19.

The chain has TRBV7-2 and TRBJ2-3; D possibly corresponds to TRBD2 (5 bases). CDR1 and CDR2 (germline): SGHTA, FQGNSA. This CDR3 contains 14 residues. V dropped 4 bases and J dropped 1 base, with 9 bases sitting between them. The chain's CDR3 is CASSSGVRTDTQYF. Here the CDR3 DNA reads TGTGCCAGCAGCTCCGGGGTCCGCACAGATACGCAGTATTTT.

This rearrangement joins TRBV6-5 to TRBJ1-6; 8 nucleotides agree with TRBD1. The CDR3 sequence is 15 residues long. With V trimmed by 6 bases and J by 6 bases, 7 bases remained unmatched. Germline CDR1 is MNHEY and CDR2 is SVGAGI. CDR3 bases: TGTGCCAGCAGGGCCCTGACAGGGGCTAATTCACCCCTCCACTTT. It translates to CASRALTGANSPLHF.